The 2 T cell receptor beta chains below were found in one sample sequenced in a study of CD8 T cells in ankylosing spondylitis. TCRdb fed the 5' RACE reads into MiXCR, producing one record per CDR3 protein. The profile covers under 400,000 distinct CDR3 sequences, with 11% appearing a single time and roughly 9.5% taken by the ten largest. Sequencing was performed on blood, either unsorted or a sorted T cell fraction (not recorded which). The receptor source for this set is a female donor with ankylosing spondylitis or in good health (not recorded which).

This clonotype was counted ten times or more. The J gene is TRBJ1-4, the V gene TRBV12-3 or TRBV12-4, with 7 bases fitting TRBD1. This CDR3 comprises 14 residues. With V trimmed by 2 bases and J by 7 bases, 4 bases remained unmatched. The CDR3 nucleotides read TGTGCCAGCAGTTTAATCAGGGGGGTTGAAAAACTGTTTTTT. Amino acids: CASSLIRGVEKLFF.

The sample holds many counts of this clonotype. The V call is TRBV12-3 or TRBV12-4, the J call TRBJ2-1; D unresolved. This CDR3 is built from 11 residues. V lost 8 bases and J lost 9, with 11 bases in between. CDR3 protein: CASAQASEQFF. In DNA form, the CDR3 reads TGTGCCAGCGCCCAGGCCAGTGAGCAGTTCTTC.